This is a list of T cell receptor beta chains from one sample in a study of vaccination effects on CD4 cells after COVID-19. Assay: immunoSEQ multiplex PCR; the TCRdb copy retains only in-frame clones and omits some. The sample shows fewer than 75,000 clones, about four fifths of them seen only once. These receptors are not linked to any known antigen. Sample: CD4+ T cells from PBMCs cultured without peptide, taken after COVID-19 vaccination. The receptors stem from a human donor who received a COVID-19 vaccine. Each CDR3 is given with its conserved first and last residue. A D gene is named only where the DNA matches it firmly. Rows may omit the clone size; those that give it use once, few, many or a size class.

v_call	clone_size	d_call	j_call	cdr3_aa	cdr3_nt
TRBV11-3	-	TRBD2	TRBJ2-1	CASSLDGIAGFPGEQFF	TGTGCCAGCAGCTTAGATGGCATAGCGGGGTTTCCGGGTGAGCAGTTCTTC
TRBV6-1	-	-	TRBJ2-7	CASSEGPGPYEQYF	TGTGCCAGCAGTGAAGGTCCTGGCCCCTACGAGCAGTACTTC
TRBV5-1	-	-	TRBJ1-3	CASSLVGVGNTIYF	TGCGCCAGCAGCTTAGTAGGGGTCGGAAACACCATATATTTT
TRBV27	-	TRBD1	TRBJ2-7	CASRSDRGSYEQYF	TGTGCCAGCAGATCAGACAGGGGGTCCTACGAGCAGTACTTC
TRBV23-1	-	-	TRBJ2-7	CASSQGGYEQYF	TGCGCCAGCAGTCAAGGGGGGTACGAGCAGTACTTC
TRBV6-5	-	-	TRBJ1-1	CASQGVTEAFF	TGTGCCAGCCAGGGAGTCACTGAAGCTTTCTTT
TRBV5-1	-	-	TRBJ1-1	CASSLGGTNTEAFF	TGCGCCAGCAGCTTGGGGGGGACGAACACTGAAGCTTTCTTT
TRBV7-9	few	-	TRBJ1-4	CASSLDGGSNEKLFF	TGTGCCAGCAGCTTAGATGGGGGATCTAATGAAAAACTGTTTTTT
TRBV6-5	few	-	TRBJ1-6	CASSYSNSRGSPLHF	TGTGCCAGCAGTTATTCCAACAGCCGGGGATCACCCCTCCACTTT
TRBV6-2/TRBV6-3	-	TRBD1	TRBJ1-5	CASSYSLLRDRESNQPQHF	TGTGCCAGCAGTTACTCTCTCCTCCGGGACAGGGAAAGCAATCAGCCCCAGCATTTT
TRBV4-1	-	-	TRBJ1-2	CASSQDRDHYGYTF	TGCGCCAGCAGCCAAGATCGGGACCACTATGGCTACACCTTC
TRBV5-6	-	-	TRBJ2-5	CASIETGTPQETQYF	TGTGCCAGCATCGAAACCGGGACACCTCAAGAGACCCAGTACTTC
TRBV19	few	TRBD1	TRBJ2-1	CASMGQDRPEQFF	TGTGCCAGTATGGGACAGGACCGACCTGAGCAGTTCTTC
TRBV30	-	TRBD2	TRBJ2-3	CAWSVIAGGPDTQYF	TGTGCCTGGAGTGTTATAGCGGGAGGGCCGGATACGCAGTATTTT
TRBV2	-	-	TRBJ1-3	CASSAAWGQVGNTIYF	TGTGCCAGCAGTGCGGCTTGGGGGCAGGTGGGAAACACCATATATTTT
TRBV13	-	TRBD1	TRBJ2-7	CASSFSLDRDYEQYF	TGTGCCAGCAGCTTTTCCCTGGACAGGGACTACGAGCAGTACTTC
TRBV7-3	-	TRBD2	TRBJ2-1	CASSLSGASYNEQFF	TGTGCCAGCAGCTTGAGCGGGGCCTCCTACAATGAGCAGTTCTTC
TRBV25-1	-	TRBD2	TRBJ2-2	CASIGTSGKGELFF	TGTGCCAGCATCGGGACTAGCGGGAAAGGGGAGCTGTTTTTT
TRBV6-5	-	TRBD1	TRBJ2-7	CASSRGQGGTGEQYF	TGTGCCAGCAGTAGGGGACAGGGAGGAACGGGAGAGCAGTACTTC
TRBV19	-	-	TRBJ1-5	CASSNTGTSNQPQHF	TGTGCCAGTAGTAATACAGGGACTAGCAATCAGCCCCAGCATTTT
TRBV3-1/TRBV3-2	-	TRBD2	TRBJ2-7	CASSLASGYEQYF	TGTGCCAGCAGCCTCGCTAGCGGCTACGAGCAGTACTTC
TRBV11-2	-	-	TRBJ2-1	CASSLGSYNEQFF	TGTGCCAGCAGCTTAGGATCCTACAATGAGCAGTTCTTC
TRBV30	-	TRBD1	TRBJ2-7	CAWSKEQGARVRYF	TGTGCCTGGAGTAAAGAGCAGGGGGCACGGGTAAGGTACTTC
TRBV11-1	-	TRBD1	TRBJ2-7	CASSPGTGRSYEQYF	TGTGCCAGCAGCCCGGGGACAGGGCGTTCCTACGAGCAGTACTTC